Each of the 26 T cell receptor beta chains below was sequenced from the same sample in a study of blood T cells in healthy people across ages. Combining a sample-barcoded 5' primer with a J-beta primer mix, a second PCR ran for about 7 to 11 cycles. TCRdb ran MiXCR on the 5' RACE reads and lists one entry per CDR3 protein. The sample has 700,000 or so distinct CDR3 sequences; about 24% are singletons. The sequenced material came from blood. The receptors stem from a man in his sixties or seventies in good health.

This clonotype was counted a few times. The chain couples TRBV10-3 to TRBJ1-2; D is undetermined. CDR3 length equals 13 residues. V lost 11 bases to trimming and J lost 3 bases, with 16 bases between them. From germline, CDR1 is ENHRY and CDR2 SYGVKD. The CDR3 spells CAVKAQWDYGYTF. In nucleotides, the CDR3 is TGTGCCGTCAAGGCTCAGTGGGACTATGGCTACACCTTC.

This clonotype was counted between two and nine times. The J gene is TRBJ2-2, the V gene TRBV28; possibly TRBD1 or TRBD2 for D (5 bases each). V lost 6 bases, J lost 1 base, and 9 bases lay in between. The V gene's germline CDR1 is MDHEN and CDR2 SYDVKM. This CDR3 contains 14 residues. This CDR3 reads CASRRGRNTGELFF. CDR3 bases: TGTGCCAGCAGGAGGGGCAGGAACACCGGGGAGCTGTTTTTT.

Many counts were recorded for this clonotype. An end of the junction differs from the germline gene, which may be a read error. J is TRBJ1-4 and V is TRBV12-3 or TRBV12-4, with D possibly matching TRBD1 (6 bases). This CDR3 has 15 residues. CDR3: CASSLAGTGNEKLFF. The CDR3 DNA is TGTGCCAGCAGCTTAGCGGGAACAGGGAATGAAAAACTGTTTTTT.

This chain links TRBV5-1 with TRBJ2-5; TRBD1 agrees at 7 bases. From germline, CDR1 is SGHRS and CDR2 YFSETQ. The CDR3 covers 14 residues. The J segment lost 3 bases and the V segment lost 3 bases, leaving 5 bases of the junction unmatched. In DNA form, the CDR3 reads TGCGCCAGCAGCTCGGGACAGAATAAAGAGACCCAGTACTTC. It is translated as CASSSGQNKETQYF.

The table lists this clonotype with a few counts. CDR3 nucleotide sequence: TGCAGCGCCATCAGACAGGGTACTGACAATGAGCAGTTCTTC. Translated: CSAIRQGTDNEQFF. V gene TRBV29-1 combines with J gene TRBJ2-1, with 7 positions matching TRBD1. This CDR3 region has 14 residues. The germline CDR1 and CDR2 sequences are SQVTM and ANQGSEA. V lost 7 bases to trimming and J lost 5 bases; unmatched junction nucleotides: 11.

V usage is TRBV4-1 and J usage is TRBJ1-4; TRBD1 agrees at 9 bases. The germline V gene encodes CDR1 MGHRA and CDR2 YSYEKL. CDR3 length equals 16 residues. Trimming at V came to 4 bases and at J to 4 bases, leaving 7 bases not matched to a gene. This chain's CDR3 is CASSPDWTGVNEKLFF. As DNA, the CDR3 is TGCGCCAGCAGCCCAGACTGGACAGGGGTTAATGAAAAACTGTTTTTT.

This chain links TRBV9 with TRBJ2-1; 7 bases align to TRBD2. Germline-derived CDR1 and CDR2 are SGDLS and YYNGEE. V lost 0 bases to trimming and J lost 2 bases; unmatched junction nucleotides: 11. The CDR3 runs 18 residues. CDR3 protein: CASSVARGVSGAYNEQFF. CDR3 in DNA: TGTGCCAGCAGCGTAGCCCGCGGGGTGAGCGGGGCCTACAATGAGCAGTTCTTC.

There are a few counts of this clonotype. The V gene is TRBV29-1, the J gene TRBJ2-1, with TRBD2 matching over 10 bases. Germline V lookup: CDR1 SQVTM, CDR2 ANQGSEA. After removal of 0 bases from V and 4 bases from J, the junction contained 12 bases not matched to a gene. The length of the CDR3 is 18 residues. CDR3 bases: TGCAGCGTTGAAGATCGAAAGGGAACTAGCGGGGATTACAATGAGCAGTTCTTC. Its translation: CSVEDRKGTSGDYNEQFF.

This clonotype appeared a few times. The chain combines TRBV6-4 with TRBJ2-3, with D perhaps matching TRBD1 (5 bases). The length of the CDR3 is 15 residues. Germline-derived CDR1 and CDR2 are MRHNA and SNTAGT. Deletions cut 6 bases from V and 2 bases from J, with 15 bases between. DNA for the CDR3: TGTGCCAGCAGATACTGGGCAGGGTCCACAGATACGCAGTATTTT. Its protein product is CASRYWAGSTDTQYF.

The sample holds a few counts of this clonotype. The CDR3 sequence is CASSFLGLAGGEDTQYF. The CDR3 nucleotides are TGTGCCAGCAGCTTTCTAGGACTAGCGGGGGGTGAAGATACGCAGTATTTT. V and J are TRBV11-2 and TRBJ2-3; 14 bases map to TRBD2. CDR3 length: 17 amino acids. The J segment lost 5 bases and the V segment lost 3 bases, leaving 7 bases of the junction unmatched. CDR1 and CDR2 from the germline V gene are SGHAT and FQNNGV.

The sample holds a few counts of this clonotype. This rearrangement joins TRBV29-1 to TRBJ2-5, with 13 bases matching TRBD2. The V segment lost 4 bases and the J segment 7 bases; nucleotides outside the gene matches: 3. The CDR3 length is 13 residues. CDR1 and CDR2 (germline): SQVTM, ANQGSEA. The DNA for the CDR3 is TGCAGCGTTGGGACTAGCGGGAGAGGGACCCAGTACTTC. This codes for CSVGTSGRGTQYF.

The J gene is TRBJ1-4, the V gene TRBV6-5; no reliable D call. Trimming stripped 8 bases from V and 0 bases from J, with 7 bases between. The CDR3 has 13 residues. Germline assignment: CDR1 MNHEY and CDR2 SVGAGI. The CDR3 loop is CASGRTTNEKLFF. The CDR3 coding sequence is TGTGCCAGCGGAAGGACAACTAATGAAAAACTGTTTTTT.

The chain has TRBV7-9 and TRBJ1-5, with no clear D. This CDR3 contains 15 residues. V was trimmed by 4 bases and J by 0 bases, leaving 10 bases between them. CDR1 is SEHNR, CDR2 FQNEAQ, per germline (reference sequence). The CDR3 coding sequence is TGTGCCAGCAGCTCGGTCCGGGATAGCAATCAGCCCCAGCATTTT. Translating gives CASSSVRDSNQPQHF.

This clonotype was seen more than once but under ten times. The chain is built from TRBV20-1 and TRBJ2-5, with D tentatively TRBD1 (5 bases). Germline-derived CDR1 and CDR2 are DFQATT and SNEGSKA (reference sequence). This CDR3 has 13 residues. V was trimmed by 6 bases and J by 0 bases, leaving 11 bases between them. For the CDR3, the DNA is TGCAGTGCCCCTCAGGGAAACCAAGAGACCCAGTACTTC. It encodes CSAPQGNQETQYF.

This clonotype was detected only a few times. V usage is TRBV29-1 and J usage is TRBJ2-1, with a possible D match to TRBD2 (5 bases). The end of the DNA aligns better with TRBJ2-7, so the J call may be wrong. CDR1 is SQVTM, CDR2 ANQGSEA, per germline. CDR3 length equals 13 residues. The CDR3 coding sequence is TGCAGCGTTCCAGGCCCGGGGTCCTACGAGCAGTACTTC. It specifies CSVPGPGSYEQYF.

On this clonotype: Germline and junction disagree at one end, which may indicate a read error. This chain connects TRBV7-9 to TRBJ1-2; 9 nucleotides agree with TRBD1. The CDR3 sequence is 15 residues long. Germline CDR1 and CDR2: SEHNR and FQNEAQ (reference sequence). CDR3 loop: CASSLAGTGHYGYSF. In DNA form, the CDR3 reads TGTGCCAGCAGCTTGGCCGGGACAGGGCACTATGGCTACTCCTTC.

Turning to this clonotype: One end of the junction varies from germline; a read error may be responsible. CDR3 loop: CAGSLGHGFTIYF. As DNA, the CDR3 is TGTGCCGGCAGCTTAGGGCACGGATTCACCATATATTTT. V gene TRBV13 combines with J gene TRBJ1-3; D ambiguous. The CDR3 contains 13 residues. CDR1 and CDR2 from the germline V gene are PRHDT and FYEKMQ (reference sequence). The whole variable domain, remainder taken from reference TRBV13 and TRBJ1-3, is AAGVIQSPRHLIKEKRETATLKCYPIPRHDTVYWYQQGPGQDPQFLISFYEKMQSDKGSIPDRFSAQQFSDYHSELNMSSLELGDSALYFCAGSLGHGFTIYFGEGSWLTVV.

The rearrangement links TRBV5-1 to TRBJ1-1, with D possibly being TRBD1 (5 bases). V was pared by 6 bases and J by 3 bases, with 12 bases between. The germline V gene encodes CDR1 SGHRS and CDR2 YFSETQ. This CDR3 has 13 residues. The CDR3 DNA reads TGCGCCAGCACCCTTAGGGGTGACACTGAAGCTTTCTTT. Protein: CASTLRGDTEAFF. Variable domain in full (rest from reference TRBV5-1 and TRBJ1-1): KAGVTQTPRYLIKTRGQQVTLSCSPISGHRSVSWYQQTPGQGLQFLFEYFSETQRNKGNFPGRFSGRQFSNSRSEMNVSTLELGDSALYLCASTLRGDTEAFFGQGTRLTVV.

The CDR3 DNA follows: TGTGCCAGCAGTCATAGACTAGCGGGCCCCCGAGGCAAAAACATTCAGTACTTC. Encoded protein: CASSHRLAGPRGKNIQYF. The chain carries TRBV28 and TRBJ2-4, with TRBD2 identical over 10 bases. The CDR3 has 18 amino acids. J lost 3 bases, V lost 5 bases, and 13 bases had no gene match. Germline lookup yields CDR1 MDHEN and CDR2 SYDVKM.

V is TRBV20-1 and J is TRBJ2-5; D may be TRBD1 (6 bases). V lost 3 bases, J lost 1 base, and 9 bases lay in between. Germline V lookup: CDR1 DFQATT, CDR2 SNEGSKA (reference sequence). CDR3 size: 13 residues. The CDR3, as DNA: TGCAGTGCTAGTCGGACAGTCCAAGAGACCCAGTACTTC. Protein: CSASRTVQETQYF.

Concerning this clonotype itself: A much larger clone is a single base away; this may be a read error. DNA of the CDR3: TGCAGTGCTAGGGATGACAGGCAGGATTCACCCCCCCACTTT. Its translation: CSARDDRQDSPPHF. J is TRBJ1-6 and V is TRBV20-1, with D possibly TRBD1 on 6 matching bases. This CDR3 spans 14 amino acids. Germline assignment: CDR1 DFQATT and CDR2 SNEGSKA (reference sequence).

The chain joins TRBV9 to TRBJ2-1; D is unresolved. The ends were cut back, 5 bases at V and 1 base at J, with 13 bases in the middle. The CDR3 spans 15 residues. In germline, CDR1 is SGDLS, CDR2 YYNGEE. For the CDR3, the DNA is TGTGCCAGCAGTGTTGAGTGGGGATCCTACAATGAGCAGTTCTTC. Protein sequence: CASSVEWGSYNEQFF.

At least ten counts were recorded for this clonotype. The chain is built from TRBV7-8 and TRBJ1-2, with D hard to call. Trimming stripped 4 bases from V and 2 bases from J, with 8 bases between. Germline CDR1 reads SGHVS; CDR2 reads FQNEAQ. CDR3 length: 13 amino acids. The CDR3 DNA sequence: TGTGCCAGCAGCTGGGGAGACAACTATGGCTACACCTTC. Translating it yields CASSWGDNYGYTF.

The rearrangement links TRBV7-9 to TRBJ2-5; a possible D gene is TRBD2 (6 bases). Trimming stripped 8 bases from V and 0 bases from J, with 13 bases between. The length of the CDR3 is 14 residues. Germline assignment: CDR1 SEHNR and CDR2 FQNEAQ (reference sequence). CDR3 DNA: TGTGCCAGCGGTCCCCGGGACTACCAAGAGACCCAGTACTTC. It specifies CASGPRDYQETQYF.

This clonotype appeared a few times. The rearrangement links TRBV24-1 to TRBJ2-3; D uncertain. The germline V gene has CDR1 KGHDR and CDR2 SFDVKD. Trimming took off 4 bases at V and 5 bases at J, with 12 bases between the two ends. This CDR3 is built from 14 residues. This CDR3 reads CATSDRGRRDTQYF. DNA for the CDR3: TGTGCCACCAGTGACCGCGGTAGGAGAGATACGCAGTATTTT.

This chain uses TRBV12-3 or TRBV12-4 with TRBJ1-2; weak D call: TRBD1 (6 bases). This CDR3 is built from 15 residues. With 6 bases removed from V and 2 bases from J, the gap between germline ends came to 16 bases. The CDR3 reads CASSPHRGRNYGYTF. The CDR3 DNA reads TGTGCCAGCAGCCCCCACCGGGGGCGGAACTATGGCTACACCTTC.